This is a list of T cell receptor beta chains from one sample in a study of OX40 agonist ivuxolimab in advanced cancers. The assay was immunoSEQ multiplex PCR, and TCRdb's table has in-frame clones only and misses some. Here the sample spans about 34,000 clones, nearly 95% being singletons. Material: CD4+ or CD8+ T cells sorted from blood, obtained in a trial of the OX40 agonist ivuxolimab. These receptors were taken from an adult with an advanced solid tumor such as melanoma, head and neck, liver or kidney cancer. Both conserved end residues are part of each CDR3. D genes are given only for firm matches. Clone size appears in some rows only: once, few, many, or a class for an expanded clone.

v_gene	abundance	j_gene	d_gene	CDR3nt	CDR3aa
TRBV29-1	-	TRBJ2-1	TRBD2	TGCAGCGTCCGACTAGCGGGGGGGCCCTACAATGAGCAGTTCTTC	CSVRLAGGPYNEQFF
TRBV7-8	-	TRBJ1-1	-	TGTGCCAGCAGCTTACTTTGGGACCATGAAGCTTTCTTT	CASSLLWDHEAFF
TRBV14	-	TRBJ2-3	TRBD1	TGTGCCAGCAGCCACCGACAGGGGAGAGATACGCAGTATTTT	CASSHRQGRDTQYF
TRBV6-5	-	TRBJ1-5	TRBD1	TGTGCCAGCAGTACAGGGACAGGGAGTCAGCCCCAGCATTTT	CASSTGTGSQPQHF
TRBV7-8	-	TRBJ2-5	-	TGTGCCAGCAGCCCCGGGGGACCAAGGGGGACCCAGTACTTC	CASSPGGPRGTQYF
TRBV25-1	-	TRBJ2-7	-	TGTGCCAGCAGTGAATTTGGCCTCTACGAGCAGTACTTC	CASSEFGLYEQYF
TRBV4-3	-	TRBJ1-1	-	TGCGCCAGCAGCCAAGTCGTTGGGGGGCCACGCCGCACTGAAGCTTTCTTT	CASSQVVGGPRRTEAFF
TRBV27	-	TRBJ2-7	TRBD2	TGTGCCAGCAGTTTCTCCGGGACTAGTAACGAGCAGTACTTC	CASSFSGTSNEQYF
TRBV30	-	TRBJ2-5	TRBD1	TGTGCCTGGAGTATGGGACAGGGGTACCAAGAGACCCAGTACTTC	CAWSMGQGYQETQYF
TRBV20-1	-	TRBJ1-1	-	TGCAGTGCTAGGGATAACACTGAAGCTTTCTTT	CSARDNTEAFF
TRBV29-1	-	TRBJ2-1	TRBD2	TGCAGCGTTGACCAAGCGGGAGAAATGGGTGAGCAGTTCTTC	CSVDQAGEMGEQFF
TRBV4-3	-	TRBJ2-1	TRBD1	TGCGCCAGCAGCCAACAGGGACAGGGATACAATGAGCAGTTCTTC	CASSQQGQGYNEQFF
TRBV6-6	-	TRBJ1-5	-	TGTGCCAGCAGTCGGGACAGCAATCAGCCCCAGCATTTT	CASSRDSNQPQHF
TRBV5-6	-	TRBJ1-5	TRBD1	TGTGCCAGCAGCCCTCACGACAGGGGGCGACCCCAGCATTTT	CASSPHDRGRPQHF
TRBV19	once	TRBJ2-4	-	TGTGCCAGTAGTGCACTCTGGGGGGACAGAAACATTCAGTACTTC	CASSALWGDRNIQYF
TRBV19	-	TRBJ2-6	-	TGTGCCAGTAGTTTAGGGAAATCGGGGGCCAACGTCCTGACTTTC	CASSLGKSGANVLTF
TRBV7-9	-	TRBJ2-2	-	TGTGCCAGCAGGACCGGGACTCCGAACACCGGGGAGCTGTTTTTT	CASRTGTPNTGELFF
TRBV19	-	TRBJ2-2	TRBD2	TGTGCCAGTAGTATAGTAGCGGGAGATGGCGGGGAGCTGTTTTTT	CASSIVAGDGGELFF
TRBV4-3	once	TRBJ1-6	-	TGCGCCAGCAGCCAGTCAGGCTCCTATAATTCACCCCTCCACTTT	CASSQSGSYNSPLHF
TRBV6-1	-	TRBJ2-7	-	TGTGCCAGCAGGGGGACAAGGGGGACCTACGAGCAGTACTTC	CASRGTRGTYEQYF
TRBV23-1	-	TRBJ2-5	-	TGCGCCAGCAGTCATCGACAGCGAGAGACCCAGTACTTC	CASSHRQRETQYF
TRBV27	-	TRBJ2-1	-	TGTGCCAGCAGTTTGGAGGGGGTTTCCGTCAATGAGCAGTTCTTC	CASSLEGVSVNEQFF
TRBV28	-	TRBJ2-5	-	TGTGCCAGCAGTTTATCGCGCTCCGGGGGTGAGGGCGAGACCCAGTACTTC	CASSLSRSGGEGETQYF
TRBV30	-	TRBJ2-7	TRBD1	TGTGCCTGGAGTGTACTGGACAGGGTGTACGAGCAGTACTTC	CAWSVLDRVYEQYF
TRBV5-4	once	TRBJ2-3	TRBD2	TGTGCCAGCAGCTTGGGGCCGACTAGCGGGGCCACAGATACGCAGTATTTT	CASSLGPTSGATDTQYF
TRBV6-1	-	TRBJ1-1	-	TGTGCCAGCGAGTTCGGCGGGGTGAACACTGAAGCTTTCTTT	CASEFGGVNTEAFF
TRBV7-9	-	TRBJ1-1	TRBD1	TGTGCCAGCAGCTGGGACAGTATCTTGGCTGAAGCTTTCTTT	CASSWDSILAEAFF
TRBV5-8	-	TRBJ1-5	-	TGTGCCAGCAGCTTGGACAGCGGACAGCCCCAGCATTTT	CASSLDSGQPQHF
TRBV19	-	TRBJ1-2	TRBD1	TGTGCCAGTAGTGTTACAGGGACAGCTAACTATGGCTACACCTTC	CASSVTGTANYGYTF
TRBV4-3	-	TRBJ1-1	TRBD1	TGCGCCAGCAGCCCAGCGACAGGGAGGACTGAAGCTTTCTTT	CASSPATGRTEAFF
TRBV5-4	-	TRBJ2-6	-	TGTGCCAGCAGCACCGGACACTCTGGGGCCAACGTCCTGACTTTC	CASSTGHSGANVLTF
TRBV19	-	TRBJ2-6	-	TGTGCCAGTAGTGGGGCGGACTCTGGGGCCAACGTCCTGACTTTC	CASSGADSGANVLTF
TRBV6-1	once	TRBJ2-7	TRBD2	TGTGCCAGCAGTGTACTAGCGGGAGGTTTCCACGAGCAGTACTTC	CASSVLAGGFHEQYF
TRBV6-1	-	TRBJ2-7	TRBD1	TGTGCCAGCAGTGAGATAGGACAGGGGGGAGAGCAGTACTTC	CASSEIGQGGEQYF
TRBV19	-	TRBJ2-7	-	TGTGCCAGTAGTATTAGTCGAGGTCGAGGCAGAACCTACGAGCAGTACTTC	CASSISRGRGRTYEQYF
TRBV9	-	TRBJ2-3	-	TGTGCCAGCAGCGTCCGCGAGGGGACAGATACGCAGTATTTT	CASSVREGTDTQYF
TRBV29-1	-	TRBJ2-1	TRBD1	TGCAGCGTTGAAGGCTCGCCAGGACAGGGGGTCTACAATGAGCAGTTCTTC	CSVEGSPGQGVYNEQFF
TRBV2	-	TRBJ2-3	-	TGTGCCAGCAGCGAACGGGACGGCCTAAGCACAGATACGCAGTATTTT	CASSERDGLSTDTQYF
TRBV19	once	TRBJ1-6	TRBD1	TGTGCCAGTAGTATAGTCCCTTTGCTAGGGACAGGGGGTCTATCACCCCTCCACTTT	CASSIVPLLGTGGLSPLHF
TRBV7-9	once	TRBJ1-5	-	TGTGCCAGCAGCCCCCTCCGGGGAAGCAATCAGCCCCAGCATTTT	CASSPLRGSNQPQHF
TRBV2	once	TRBJ1-5	-	TGTGCCAGCGCGGGTGGTGAACAGCCCCAGCATTTT	CASAGGEQPQHF
TRBV5-1	-	TRBJ2-1	-	TGCGCCAGCAGCTTGAATTTAGGGCAGGTCAATGAGCAGTTCTTC	CASSLNLGQVNEQFF
TRBV19	-	TRBJ1-1	TRBD1	TGTGCCAGTACCCCAACCGGGACAGGGGAGGACACTGAAGCTTTCTTT	CASTPTGTGEDTEAFF
TRBV21-1	-	TRBJ1-3	-	TGTGCCAGCGTAAAAAGGACAAGTCCCCTCTCTGGAAACACCATATATTTT	CASVKRTSPLSGNTIYF
TRBV25-1	-	TRBJ2-1	-	TGTGCCAGCAGTGAAGCCACATCGGGCCGTGGGTCCTACAATGAGCAGTTCTTC	CASSEATSGRGSYNEQFF
TRBV6-6	-	TRBJ1-4	-	TGTGCCAGCAGCCCTCACAGGGACGGTAATGAAAAACTGTTTTTT	CASSPHRDGNEKLFF
TRBV6-5	-	TRBJ2-1	TRBD2	TGTGCCAGCTCCCGGAGCGGGAGGAAAAGGAATGAGCAGTTCTTC	CASSRSGRKRNEQFF
TRBV28	-	TRBJ2-1	-	TGTGCCAGCGGACCTAGCTCCTACAATGAGCAGTTCTTC	CASGPSSYNEQFF
TRBV10-2	-	TRBJ2-5	-	TGCGCCAGCAGTGAAACGACAGGTCAAGAGACCCAGTACTTC	CASSETTGQETQYF
TRBV5-1	once	TRBJ1-2	-	TGCGCCAGCAGTTTTGCGTCAGGGGACGGCTACACCTTC	CASSFASGDGYTF
TRBV11-1	-	TRBJ2-7	TRBD1	TGTGCCAGCAGCTTAGGAGACAGGGTCTACGAGCAGTACTTC	CASSLGDRVYEQYF
TRBV5-8	-	TRBJ1-1	TRBD1	TGTGCCAGCAGAGCGTGGACAGGGGGAATTATGAACACTGAAGCTTTCTTT	CASRAWTGGIMNTEAFF